This T cell receptor beta chain comes out of a study of CD8+CD57+ T cells in acquired aplastic anemia. Turning to the study itself: Mean yield of DNA from sorted CD4+ and CD8+ cells was about 3.2 ug.

Genomic DNA acted as the template from which TCR beta VDJ combination and CDR3 sequence profiling were carried out. Using its own MiXCR run on the reads, TCRdb lists one record per CDR3 protein. The table includes around 200,000 distinct CDR3 sequences, over 40% detected once. By flow cytometry, patients selected for sequencing had shown an expansion of CD8+CD57+ cells. The CDR3 covers 11 residues. The V and J ends lost 5 bases and 2 bases respectively, with 6 bases between them. In germline, CDR1 is DFQATT, CDR2 SNEGSKA (reference sequence). The sample consisted of sorted CD4+, CD8+, or CD8+CD57+ T cells (not recorded which) from PBMCs. The chain uses TRBV20-1 and TRBJ2-5; the D is unclear. The receptor's source is a human donor with aplastic anemia. The DNA of the CDR3 is TGCAGTGCTTCATATCAAGAGACCCAGTACTTC. Translating it yields CSASYQETQYF.